Listed below are T cell receptor beta chains from one sample, sequenced in a study of early T cells in non-severe SARS-CoV-2 infection. TCRdb ran MiXCR on the 5' RACE reads and lists one entry per CDR3 protein. The data show around 81,000 distinct CDR3 sequences, with 11% to 15% seen just once and roughly 9.8% held by the top ten. Material for sequencing was whole blood. Receptors originate from an adult who was a healthcare worker with PCR-confirmed SARS-CoV-2 infection or an uninfected control (not recorded which). CDR3s leave out the opening cysteine and the closing phenylalanine or tryptophan.

v_call cdr3_aa
TRBV7-8 ASSTSLPYNEQF
TRBV20-1 SAGDPTGIQY
TRBV12-3/TRBV12-4 ASSLLDSPRDEQY
TRBV7-6 ASSSGLAGYNEQF
TRBV14 ASSQDRGHDTQY
TRBV28 ASSFRTQY
TRBV6-1 ASSMGQGYEQY
TRBV10-2 ASSVIGDHTDTQY
TRBV6-2/TRBV6-3 ASSYAEGSNQPQH
TRBV7-9 ASSLGDTQPQH
TRBV6-1 ASEWEGVGGELF
TRBV20-1 SARVGLRTDTQY
TRBV12-3/TRBV12-4 ASSGDRDQETQY
TRBV7-2 ASSSMGQAEAF
TRBV6-2/TRBV6-3 ASSYSRLLGYGYT
TRBV6-6 ASSYPSGGAHYGYT
TRBV29-1 SVERQGVGTEAF
TRBV6-6 ASSYSRGDEKLF
TRBV3-1 ASSHSGGSNQPQH
TRBV20-1 SAPQGGTRNQPQH
TRBV7-9 ASSLDGATYEQY
TRBV24-1 ATSEVDEEQF
TRBV12-5 ASAPQLTQETQY
TRBV14 ASSRMTATGELF
TRBV29-1 SVEAKGANEQF
TRBV29-1 SVGADYEQY
TRBV20-1 SASRDRGEQY
TRBV14 ASSQQTTGTEAF
TRBV3-1 ASSQNRETEAF
TRBV10-1 ASSEALPWDEQF
TRBV5-1 ASSFQGNEQF
TRBV20-1 STPPGTEAF
TRBV5-1 ASSLFGGSYGYT